This paragraph covers one TCR beta chain sequence. The data derive from a study of blood T cell repertoires in COVID-19. Original processing notes: The assay estimated nucleated cells by amplifying reference gene primers. Produced via immunoSEQ multiplex PCR; TCRdb's table is partial and in-frame only. V and J calls and clone size are copied from that table; D and trimming were computed from the DNA. The sample gives about 140,000 clones, approximately 85% of which show up once; around 2.9% is in the top ten. Germline loops: CDR1 LGHDT, CDR2 YNNKEL (reference sequence). The CDR3 has 13 residues. V lost 9 bases and J lost 0; bases outside the gene matches: 4.

The sample was peripheral blood. This chain uses TRBV3-1 (or the pseudogene TRBV3-2) with TRBJ1-2; 7 bases match TRBD1. The origin of this receptor is a man between 50 and 59 years old with acute or convalescent COVID-19. CDR3 sequence reads: CASGTAANYGYTF. The DNA of the CDR3 is TGTGCCAGTGGGACAGCAGCTAACTATGGCTACACCTTC.